This record looks at one TCR beta chain sequence and its context. Its antigen is still unknown. The ends lost 5 bases at V and 0 bases at J; junction bases unmatched: 7. The CDR3 is 17 residues long. CDR1 is MNHEY and CDR2 is SMNVEV in the germline V gene (reference sequence). The method was immunoSEQ multiplex PCR; TCRdb's version includes in-frame clones alone and lacks a portion of them. The data contain 150,000 to 180,000 clones, 90% of them singletons. These data come from a study of T cell responses to AZD1222 COVID-19 vaccine. General study findings and limits: A mostly white British donor set with more females was recruited, and clonal diversity was possibly underestimated. Across the whole spike, CD4 TCRs peaked at regions 160-218 and 743-854. Receipt of two AZD1222 doses was followed by a rise in Spike-specific TCR breadth and depth.

It was second doses at about 4 or about 12 weeks that were pooled. Material: peripheral blood, obtained 28 days after the second AZD1222 dose. The chain joins TRBV27 to TRBJ2-6, with 7 bases aligning to TRBD1. The source of this sequence is an adult who received the AZD1222 COVID-19 vaccine. The CDR3 reads CASSPRYRGSGANVLTF. CDR3 sequence (DNA): TGTGCCAGCAGTCCCAGGTACAGGGGCTCTGGGGCCAACGTCCTGACTTTC. The whole variable domain, filled in from reference TRBV27 and TRBJ2-6, reads EAQVTQNPRYLITVTGKKLTVTCSQNMNHEYMSWYRQDPGLGLRQIYYSMNVEVTDKGDVPEGYKVSRKEKRNFPLILESPSPNQTSLYFCASSPRYRGSGANVLTFGAGSRLTVL.